This TCR beta chain came from a study of beta chain features in type 1 diabetes. Overall study context: The patients were much like the healthy donors in age, gender and cell yields. Overall study results and limits: The study found moderately but significantly shorter TCRB CDR3s in all four CD4+ subsets of Type 1 diabetes patients. TCRB repertoires of naive, central memory and Treg cells appeared more similar among patients than among healthy donors.

Every donor provided one heparinised blood draw, which averaged approximately 100 mL. Sorted populations were all over 95% pure. The investigators reverse transcribed all of the isolated RNA, so they sequenced expressed TCRB transcripts. The method was immunoSEQ multiplex PCR; TCRdb's version includes in-frame clones alone and lacks a portion of them. The repertoire includes 350,000 to 450,000 clones, around an eighth of them detected once, and around 0.0099% sits in the top ten. Comment on this clone: Its antigen is not known.

The source material was naive CD4+ T cells from blood. The TCR comes from a woman aged 18 to 35 with type 1 diabetes.

This chain's CDR3 is CATSRDEGVRGYTF. The CDR3 nucleotides are TGTGCCACCAGCAGAGACGAAGGGGTCCGAGGCTACACCTTC. The chain combines TRBV15 with TRBJ1-2; a possible D gene is TRBD1 (5 bases). The germline V and J ends were trimmed by 0 bases and 8 bases, with 13 bases remaining between them. The germline CDR1 and CDR2 sequences are LNHNV and YYDKDF (reference sequence). The CDR3 has 14 residues.